Each of the 9 T cell receptor beta chains below was sequenced from the same sample in a study of T cells after yellow fever vaccination. One entry per CDR3 protein results from TCRdb running MiXCR on the 5' RACE reads. Of about 350,000 distinct CDR3 sequences in the sample, roughly 8.4% were seen once. The material sequenced was PBMCs, taken about 41 days after the first yellow fever vaccination. The receptors were gathered from a man aged 18 to 29 who received the YFV17D yellow fever vaccine.

This chain's CDR3 is CASSSYRVGGYTF. In DNA form, the CDR3 reads TGTGCCAGCAGCTCATACAGGGTGGGGGGCTACACCTTC. The rearrangement uses TRBV11-2 and TRBJ1-2, with a weak D call TRBD1 (6 bases). Trimming took 4 bases from V and 8 from J, leaving 14 bases between them. Per the germline V gene, CDR1 is SGHAT and CDR2 is FQNNGV. The CDR3 is 13 residues long.

This clonotype turned up a few times. The chain is built from TRBV2 and TRBJ2-2; maybe TRBD1 (6 bases). Trimming pared 7 bases from V and 2 bases from J, leaving 11 bases between. Germline V gives CDR1 SNHLY, CDR2 FYNNEI. The length of the CDR3 is 14 residues. CDR3 sequence: CASKQGINTGELFF. DNA for the CDR3: TGTGCCAGCAAACAGGGAATAAACACCGGGGAGCTGTTTTTT.

The chain carries TRBV7-2 and TRBJ1-5; D might be TRBD1 (5 bases). Germline V CDR1 and CDR2: SGHTA, FQGNSA. V lost 6 bases to trimming and J lost 7 bases, with 16 bases between them. The CDR3 extends over 14 amino acids. CDR3 DNA sequence: TGTGCCAGCAGTTACTACCGGGGGGAACAGCCCCAGCATTTT. Translating gives CASSYYRGEQPQHF.

V gene TRBV20-1 combines with J gene TRBJ1-2; D perhaps matches TRBD1 (6 bases). CDR1 and CDR2 (germline): DFQATT, SNEGSKA (reference sequence). There are 13 residues in the CDR3. V gave up 5 bases and J gave up 2 bases, with 12 bases separating them. CDR3 sequence (DNA): TGCAGTGCTCCAGGGGCGTACAACTATGGCTACACCTTC. Its translation is CSAPGAYNYGYTF.

The chain is built from TRBV7-2 and TRBJ2-7, with a weak D call TRBD2 (6 bases). Germline lookup yields CDR1 SGHTA and CDR2 FQGNSA. The V gene lost 0 bases and the J gene lost 0 bases, with 9 bases spanning the gap. The CDR3 loop spans 15 amino acids. CDR3 DNA sequence: TGTGCCAGCAGCTTAGCCCCCGGGGGCTCCTACGAGCAGTACGTC. Encoded protein: CASSLAPGGSYEQYV.

This clonotype was found a few times. The chain has TRBV7-2 and TRBJ2-1; D might be TRBD1 or TRBD2, each matching 5 bases. V shed 5 bases and J shed 9 bases, with 14 bases lying between them. The germline V gene encodes CDR1 SGHTA and CDR2 FQGNSA. The length of the CDR3 is 13 residues. This chain's CDR3 is CASSLGTYGEQFF. CDR3 nucleotides: TGTGCCAGCAGCCTGGGGACCTACGGTGAGCAGTTCTTC.

The chain couples TRBV6-1 to TRBJ1-5; TRBD1 matches 9 bases. The J segment lost 7 bases and the V segment lost 6 bases, leaving 10 bases of the junction unmatched. This CDR3 region has 15 residues. Germline assignment: CDR1 MNHNS and CDR2 SASEGT. The CDR3 DNA reads TGTGCCAGCAGCCGGACAGGGGCCACCGGGCAGCCCCAGCATTTT. As protein: CASSRTGATGQPQHF.

The rearrangement links TRBV3-1 to TRBJ2-2, with 8 bases that match TRBD1. The V gene end was trimmed by 1 base and the J gene end by 4 bases; junction bases not matched to a gene: 5. CDR3 length equals 16 residues. Germline CDR1 is LGHDT and CDR2 is YNNKEL (reference sequence). The CDR3 DNA reads as TGTGCCAGCAGCCAAGGTCCAGGGGGCCGCACCGGGGAGCTGTTTTTT. This codes for CASSQGPGGRTGELFF.

With respect to this clonotype: A single base separates this from a much larger clone, so it may be a read error. The chain carries TRBV5-1 and TRBJ2-2, with no clear D. The ends were cut back, 6 bases at V and 0 bases at J, with 9 bases in the middle. Germline CDR1 SGHRS, CDR2 YFSETQ. CDR3 length: 14 residues. The CDR3 loop is CASNVASNTGELFF. The CDR3 region has the DNA TGCGCCAGCAATGTGGCCTCGAACACCGGGGAGCTGTTTTTT.